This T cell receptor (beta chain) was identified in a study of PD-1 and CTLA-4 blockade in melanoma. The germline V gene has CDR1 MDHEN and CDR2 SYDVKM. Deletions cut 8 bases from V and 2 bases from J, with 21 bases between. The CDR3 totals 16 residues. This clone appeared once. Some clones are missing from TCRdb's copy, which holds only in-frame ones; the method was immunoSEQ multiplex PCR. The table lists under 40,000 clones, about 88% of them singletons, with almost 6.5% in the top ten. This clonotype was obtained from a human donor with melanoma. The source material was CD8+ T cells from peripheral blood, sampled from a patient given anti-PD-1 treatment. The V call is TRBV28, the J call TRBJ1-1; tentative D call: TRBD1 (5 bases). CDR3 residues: CASLVFGGSHNTEAFF. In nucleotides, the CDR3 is TGTGCCAGCCTAGTTTTTGGGGGGAGCCACAACACTGAAGCTTTCTTT.